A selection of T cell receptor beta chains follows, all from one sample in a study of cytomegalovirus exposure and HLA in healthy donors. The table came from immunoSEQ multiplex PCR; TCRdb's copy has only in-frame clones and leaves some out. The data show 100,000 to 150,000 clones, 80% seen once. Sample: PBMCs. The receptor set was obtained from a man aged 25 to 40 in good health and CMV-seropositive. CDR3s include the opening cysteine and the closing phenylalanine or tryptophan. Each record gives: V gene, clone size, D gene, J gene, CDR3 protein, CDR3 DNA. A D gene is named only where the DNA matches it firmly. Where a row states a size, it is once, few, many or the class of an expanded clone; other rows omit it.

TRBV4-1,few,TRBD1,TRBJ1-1,CASSLIGGNTEAFF,TGCGCCAGCAGCCTCATAGGGGGCAACACTGAAGCTTTCTTT
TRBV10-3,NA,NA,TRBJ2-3,CAISESTRTATSTDTQYF,TGTGCCATCAGTGAGTCTACCAGGACAGCGACTAGCACAGATACGCAGTATTTT
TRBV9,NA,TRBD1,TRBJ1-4,CASSESQGSEKLFF,TGTGCCAGCAGCGAATCACAGGGGAGTGAAAAACTGTTTTTT
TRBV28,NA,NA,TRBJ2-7,CASSLFSYEQYF,TGTGCCAGCAGTTTATTCAGTTACGAGCAGTACTTC
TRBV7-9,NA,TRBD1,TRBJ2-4,CANSRRDRLNIQYF,TGTGCCAACAGCCGTAGGGACAGGCTAAACATTCAGTACTTC
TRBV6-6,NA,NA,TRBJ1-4,CASSYSLAGPYEKLFF,TGTGCCAGCAGTTACTCCCTGGCAGGGCCCTATGAAAAACTGTTTTTT
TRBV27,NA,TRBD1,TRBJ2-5,CASRTHRGQETQYF,TGTGCCAGCAGGACCCACAGGGGTCAAGAGACCCAGTACTTC
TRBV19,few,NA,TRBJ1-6,CASSGQTNSPLHF,TGTGCCAGTAGCGGACAGACTAATTCACCCCTCCACTTT
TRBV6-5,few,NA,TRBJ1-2,CASSYERVRGYTF,TGTGCCAGCAGTTACGAGCGGGTTAGGGGCTACACCTTC
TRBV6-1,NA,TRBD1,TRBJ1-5,CARRKDRGGQPQHF,TGTGCCAGACGGAAGGACAGGGGGGGTCAGCCCCAGCATTTT
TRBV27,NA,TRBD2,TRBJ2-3,CASRLAGGLSDTQYF,TGTGCCAGCAGACTAGCGGGGGGGTTATCAGATACGCAGTATTTT
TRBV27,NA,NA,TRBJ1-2,CASSSIGGPGDGYTF,TGTGCCAGCAGTTCAATCGGGGGGCCAGGGGATGGCTACACCTTC
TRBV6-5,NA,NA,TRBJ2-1,CASSYWGASPRNEQFF,TGTGCCAGCAGTTACTGGGGCGCCTCCCCCAGGAATGAGCAGTTCTTC
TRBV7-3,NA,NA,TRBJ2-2,CASSRQANTGELFF,TGTGCCAGCAGCCGACAGGCCAACACCGGGGAGCTGTTTTTT
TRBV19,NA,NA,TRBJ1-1,CASLGGDTEAFF,TGTGCCTCCCTCGGGGGGGACACTGAAGCTTTCTTT
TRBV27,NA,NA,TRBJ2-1,CATGLPGSVEQFF,TGTGCCACGGGACTCCCCGGCTCGGTTGAGCAGTTCTTC
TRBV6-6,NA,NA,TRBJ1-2,CASSYSRVGGDYGYTF,TGTGCCAGCAGTTACTCTAGGGTAGGGGGGGACTATGGCTACACCTTC
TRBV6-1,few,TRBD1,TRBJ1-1,CASTEDPQGVAFF,TGTGCCAGCACCGAAGATCCACAGGGGGTGGCTTTCTTT
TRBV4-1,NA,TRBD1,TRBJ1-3,CASSQIQGARAGNTIYF,TGCGCCAGCAGCCAAATTCAGGGGGCACGGGCTGGAAACACCATATATTTT
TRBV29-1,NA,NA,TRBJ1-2,CSVASQFSGYTF,TGCAGCGTTGCGTCTCAGTTTTCTGGCTACACCTTC
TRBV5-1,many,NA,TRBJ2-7,CASSLNGEVYEQYF,TGCGCCAGCAGCTTAAACGGAGAAGTCTACGAGCAGTACTTC
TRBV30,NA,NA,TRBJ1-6,CAWSVLGQGGSPLHF,TGTGCCTGGAGTGTATTAGGGCAGGGTGGATCACCCCTCCACTTT
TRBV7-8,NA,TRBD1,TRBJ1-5,CASSKTGASDQPQHF,TGTGCCAGCAGCAAGACAGGGGCCTCGGATCAGCCCCAGCATTTT
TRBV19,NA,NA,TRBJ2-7,CASSSLYSGHTYEQYF,TGTGCCAGTAGTTCCTTATATTCGGGACATACCTACGAGCAGTACTTC
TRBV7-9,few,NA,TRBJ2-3,CASSRGVTDTQYF,TGTGCCAGCAGCCGGGGAGTCACAGATACGCAGTATTTT
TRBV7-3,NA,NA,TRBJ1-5,CASSLIRGLRGYLHF,TGTGCCAGCAGCTTAATTCGAGGACTTCGGGGTTACTTACATTTT
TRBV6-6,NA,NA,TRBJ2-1,CASQSREEGSYNEQFF,TGTGCCAGCCAGAGCAGGGAGGAGGGTTCGTACAATGAGCAGTTCTTC
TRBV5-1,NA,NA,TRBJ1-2,CASSLGHLLRQGGYTF,TGCGCCAGCAGCTTAGGACATCTCCTTCGCCAGGGAGGCTACACCTTC
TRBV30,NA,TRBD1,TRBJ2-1,CAWSDRGNEQFF,TGTGCCTGGAGTGACAGGGGAAATGAGCAGTTCTTC
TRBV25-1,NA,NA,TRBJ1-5,CASRGGSLQPQHF,TGTGCCAGCAGGGGGGGTTCTCTTCAGCCCCAGCATTTT
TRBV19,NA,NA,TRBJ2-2,CASHRSLTNTGELFF,TGTGCCAGTCATAGGAGCTTAACGAACACCGGGGAGCTGTTTTTT
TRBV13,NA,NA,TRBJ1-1,CASSLGLGVGAFF,TGTGCCAGCAGCTTAGGCCTCGGAGTTGGAGCTTTCTTT
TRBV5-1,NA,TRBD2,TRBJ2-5,CASSLGGSQETQYF,TGCGCCAGCAGCTTGGGCGGGAGCCAAGAGACCCAGTACTTC
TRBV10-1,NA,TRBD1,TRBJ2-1,CASSEGPTGASYNEQFF,TGCGCCAGCAGTGAGGGCCCCACAGGGGCCTCCTACAATGAGCAGTTCTTC
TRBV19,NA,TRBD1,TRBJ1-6,CASSISGTGGNSPLHF,TGTGCCAGTAGTATAAGCGGGACAGGGGGCAATTCACCCCTCCACTTT
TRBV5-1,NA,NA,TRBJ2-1,CASSLLFRGIYNEQFF,TGCGCCAGCAGCTTGCTTTTCAGGGGAATCTACAATGAGCAGTTCTTC
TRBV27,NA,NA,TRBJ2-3,CASSPPVYFSTDTQYF,TGTGCCAGCAGTCCGCCTGTGTATTTTAGTACAGATACGCAGTATTTT
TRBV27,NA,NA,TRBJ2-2,CASSLAGGWRGTGELFF,TGTGCCAGCAGCCTCGCTGGCGGGTGGAGGGGCACCGGGGAGCTGTTTTTT
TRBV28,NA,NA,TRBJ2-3,CASSSYQRTSTDTQYF,TGTGCCAGCAGTTCGTACCAGCGGACTAGCACAGATACGCAGTATTTT
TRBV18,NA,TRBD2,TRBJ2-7,CASSPASGGSYEQYF,TGTGCCAGCTCACCAGCCAGCGGGGGCTCCTACGAGCAGTACTTC
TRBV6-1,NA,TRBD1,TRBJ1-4,CASSEGTGSEKLFF,TGTGCCAGCAGTGAAGGGACAGGTAGCGAAAAACTGTTTTTT
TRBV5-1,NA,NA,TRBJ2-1,CASSSQDTSNEQFF,TGCGCCAGCAGCTCGCAAGATACTAGCAATGAGCAGTTCTTC
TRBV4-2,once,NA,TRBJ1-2,CASSQVEGAANYGYTF,TGTGCCAGCAGCCAAGTGGAAGGGGCCGCTAACTATGGCTACACCTTC
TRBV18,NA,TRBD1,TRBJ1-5,CASSPGQGYSNQPQHF,TGTGCCAGCTCACCCGGACAGGGATATAGCAATCAGCCCCAGCATTTT
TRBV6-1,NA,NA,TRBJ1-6,CAITRQAGSPLHF,TGTGCCATCACCCGACAGGCAGGTTCACCCCTCCACTTT
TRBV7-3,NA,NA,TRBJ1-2,CASSLGAVYGYIF,TGTGCCAGCAGCTTGGGGGCAGTCTATGGCTACATCTTC
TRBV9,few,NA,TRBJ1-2,CASTRGDYGYTF,TGTGCCAGCACCCGGGGGGACTATGGCTACACCTTC
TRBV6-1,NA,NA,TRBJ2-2,CASRPTSTGELFF,TGTGCCAGCAGACCGACATCCACCGGGGAGCTGTTTTTT
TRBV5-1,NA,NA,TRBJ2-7,CASSLVGGEQYF,TGCGCCAGCAGCTTGGTGGGGGGCGAGCAGTACTTC
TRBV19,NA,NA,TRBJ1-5,CASSIAGGDQPQHF,TGTGCCAGTAGTATAGCCGGGGGGGATCAGCCCCAGCATTTT
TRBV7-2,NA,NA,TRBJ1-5,CASSLGTGPAYSNQPQHF,TGTGCCAGCAGCTTAGGAACAGGACCCGCTTATAGCAATCAGCCCCAGCATTTT
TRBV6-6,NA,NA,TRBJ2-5,CASVSQGLQETQYF,TGTGCCAGCGTCTCCCAGGGCCTTCAAGAGACCCAGTACTTC
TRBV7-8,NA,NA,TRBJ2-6,CASSSRPLQPGANGLTF,TGTGCCAGCAGCTCGAGACCCCTACAACCTGGGGCCAACGGCCTGACTTTC
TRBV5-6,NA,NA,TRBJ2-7,CASSLYRTGEQYF,TGTGCCAGCAGCTTGTATAGAACGGGCGAGCAGTACTTC
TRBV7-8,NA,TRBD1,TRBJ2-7,CASSLVRGQHGSYEQYF,TGTGCCAGCAGCTTAGTAAGGGGACAGCACGGATCCTACGAGCAGTACTTC
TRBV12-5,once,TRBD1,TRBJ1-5,CASGSGTGIGQPQHF,TGTGCTAGTGGTTCCGGGACAGGGATAGGTCAGCCCCAGCATTTT
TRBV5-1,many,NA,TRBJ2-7,CASGLGRAPPSYEQYF,TGCGCCAGCGGCTTGGGCAGGGCACCACCTTCCTACGAGCAGTACTTC
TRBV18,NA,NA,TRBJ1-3,CASSRSGTLSSGNTIYF,TGTGCCAGCTCACGCTCCGGGACACTGAGCTCTGGAAACACCATATATTTT
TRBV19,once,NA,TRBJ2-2,CASSSRAAWTNTGELFF,TGTGCCAGTAGCTCCCGAGCGGCCTGGACGAACACCGGGGAGCTGTTTTTT
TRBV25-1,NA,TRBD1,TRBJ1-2,CASSGIRDRSYGYTF,TGTGCCAGCAGTGGAATCCGGGACAGGAGCTATGGCTACACCTTC